Listed here is a single T cell receptor beta chain. These data are taken from a study of blood T cell repertoires in COVID-19. Libraries were prepared by immunoSEQ multiplex PCR; TCRdb keeps only in-frame clonotypes and omits some of them. Of 50,000 to 55,000 clones in the sample, just over 85% were seen once. The junction had 8 bases not matched to a gene; V was cut back by 5 bases and J by 1 base. Per germline, CDR1 SGHRS and CDR2 YFSETQ. CDR3 length: 15 residues. The chain joins TRBV5-1 to TRBJ2-5; 7 bases match TRBD2. The clonotype was recovered from an older man with acute or convalescent COVID-19. Sequences were obtained from peripheral blood. CDR3 bases: TGCGCCAGCAGTTGGTTCAGCGGGGCCCAAGAGACCCAGTACTTC. Encoded protein: CASSWFSGAQETQYF.